This entry lists 8 T cell receptor beta chains sequenced from one sample in a study of CD8 T cells in Susac syndrome. The authors reverse transcribed roughly 0.5 to 1 ug RNA with random hexamers. TCRdb processed the immunoSEQ multiplex PCR reads anew with MiXCR; each CDR3 protein has one entry. In the table there are 170,000 or so distinct CDR3 sequences, about 94% of which are singletons. Sequenced sample: CD4+ T cells from PBMCs. These receptors all stem from a human donor with multiple sclerosis.

V and J are TRBV4-3 and TRBJ2-7; 8 bases align to TRBD1. The CDR3 is 16 residues long. The ends lost 4 bases at V and 0 bases at J; junction bases unmatched: 8. Germline CDR1 and CDR2: LGHNA and YSLEER. The CDR3 sequence is CASSLDPGTGSYEQYF. DNA of the CDR3: TGCGCCAGCAGCCTTGATCCCGGGACAGGCTCCTACGAGCAGTACTTC.

The V gene is TRBV7-9, the J gene TRBJ1-2; TRBD1 aligns across 10 bases. This CDR3 region has 16 residues. Trimming cost V 0 bases and J 3 bases; bases outside gene matches: 4. The germline CDR1 and CDR2 sequences are SEHNR and FQNEAQ (reference sequence). In DNA form, the CDR3 reads TGTGCCAGCAGCTTAGCGGGGACAGGGGAGGACTATGGCTACACCTTC. Protein sequence: CASSLAGTGEDYGYTF.

There are a few counts of this clonotype. The V call is TRBV5-1, the J call TRBJ1-3, with 10 nucleotides matching TRBD1. CDR1 SGHRS and CDR2 YFSETQ come from the germline V gene. Losses at the gene ends were 4 bases for V and 2 bases for J; bases not matched to a gene: 9. The CDR3 is 17 amino acids. For the CDR3, the DNA is TGCGCCAGCAGCCCGGGACAGGGGAGACGTCCTGGAAACACCATATATTTT. It specifies CASSPGQGRRPGNTIYF. The full variable domain, rest sourced from reference TRBV5-1 and TRBJ1-3, is KAGVTQTPRYLIKTRGQQVTLSCSPISGHRSVSWYQQTPGQGLQFLFEYFSETQRNKGNFPGRFSGRQFSNSRSEMNVSTLELGDSALYLCASSPGQGRRPGNTIYFGEGSWLTVV.

V usage is TRBV3-1 and J usage is TRBJ1-4; D is unclear. From germline, CDR1 is LGHDT and CDR2 YNNKEL (reference sequence). Trimming removed 4 bases from V and 3 bases from J, with 12 bases in between. The CDR3 has 15 amino acids. CDR3 coding DNA: TGTGCCAGCAGCCCTCGGGGTAGTTCTAATGAAAAACTGTTTTTT. This gives the protein CASSPRGSSNEKLFF.

The chain is built from TRBV2 and TRBJ2-7, with D tentatively TRBD2 (5 bases). CDR1 is SNHLY and CDR2 is FYNNEI in the germline V gene. V lost 10 bases and J 5 bases, leaving 12 bases between the germline ends. The CDR3 spans 11 residues. The CDR3 region is CATSLEDEQYF. The DNA of the CDR3 is TGTGCCACTAGCCTGGAGGACGAGCAGTACTTC. Together with reference TRBV2 and TRBJ2-7, the CDR3 gives the full variable domain: EPEVTQTPSHQVTQMGQEVILRCVPISNHLYFYWYRQILGQKVEFLVSFYNNEISEKSEIFDDQFSVERPDGSNFTLKIRSTKLEDSAMYFCATSLEDEQYFGPGTRLTVT.

The chain links TRBV7-3 to TRBJ2-1, with 9 bases matching TRBD2. In germline, CDR1 is SGHTA, CDR2 FQGTGA. V shed 5 bases, J shed 5 bases, and the junction held 13 bases outside the gene matches. This CDR3 has 17 amino acids. CDR3 DNA sequence: TGTGCCAGCAGCCCCGCCGGGGGTAGCGGGAGTAACAATGAGCAGTTCTTC. Its translation: CASSPAGGSGSNNEQFF.

This clonotype was detected only once. The CDR3, as DNA: TGCGCCAGCAGCTTAGCTCCCGGGACTTACCAAGAGACCCAGTACTTC. Protein sequence: CASSLAPGTYQETQYF. The rearrangement uses TRBV5-1 and TRBJ2-5, with a tentative D call TRBD2 (6 bases). The CDR3 is made up of 16 amino acids. V was clipped by 2 bases and J by 0 bases, with 14 bases between them. The germline V gene has CDR1 SGHRS and CDR2 YFSETQ.

This chain uses TRBV7-9 with TRBJ1-2, with 8 positions matching TRBD1. The germline V gene encodes CDR1 SEHNR and CDR2 FQNEAQ (reference sequence). The trim removed 6 bases at V and 4 bases at J, leaving 4 bases unmatched. The CDR3 loop spans 13 amino acids. The CDR3: CASSSDRAYGYTF. In nucleotides, the CDR3 is TGTGCCAGCAGTTCGGACAGGGCCTATGGCTACACCTTC.